The 16 T cell receptor beta chains below come from one sample, sequenced in a study of post-analysis software for immune sequencing data. Their specific antigens are unknown. The authors incorporated unique molecular identifiers into the TCR beta cDNA libraries. Using its own MiXCR run on the PCR reads, TCRdb lists one record per CDR3 protein. The table shows fewer than 850,000 distinct CDR3 sequences, with 35% to 55% occurring only once. Notes on the study in general: The study found TRBV5-6, TRBV5-1 and TRBV20-1 among four to six TRBV segments more frequent in patients than controls.

What was sequenced was blood. These receptors came from a girl under 18 with multiple sclerosis.

This clonotype was recorded a few times. The chain is built from TRBV12-3 or TRBV12-4 and TRBJ2-7; maybe TRBD1 (6 bases). The CDR3 runs 12 residues. With 6 bases removed from V and 6 bases from J, the gap between germline ends came to 12 bases. CDR3 loop: CASRTQGFEQYF. As DNA, the CDR3 is TGTGCCAGCAGGACCCAGGGGTTCGAGCAGTACTTC.

The chain employs TRBV12-3 or TRBV12-4 and TRBJ2-7; 12 nucleotides line up with TRBD2. J was trimmed by 2 bases and V by 5 bases; bases with no gene match: 10. CDR3 size: 17 residues. CDR3 bases: TGTGCCAGCAGTGTCTCTAGCGGGAGGGCAGGAGCCTACGAGCAGTACTTC. As protein: CASSVSSGRAGAYEQYF.

This clonotype appeared a few times. The chain couples TRBV25-1 to TRBJ1-1; maybe TRBD1 (5 bases). V was pared by 2 bases and J by 4 bases, with 14 bases between. This CDR3 is built from 15 residues. Germline V gene data show CDR1 as MGHDK and CDR2 as SYGVNS. The CDR3 region is CASSEMGGVGTEAFF. CDR3 bases: TGTGCCAGCAGTGAAATGGGGGGTGTGGGCACTGAAGCTTTCTTT.

The chain has TRBV12-3 or TRBV12-4 and TRBJ2-1, with 8 bases lining up with TRBD2. The CDR3 loop spans 15 amino acids. V lost 6 bases, J lost 7 bases, and 11 bases stayed unmatched. The CDR3 region has the DNA TGTGCCAGCAGCTTACGGGGGGGCCTAGGGAATGAGCAGTTCTTC. Protein product: CASSLRGGLGNEQFF.

The chain joins TRBV7-8 to TRBJ2-5; D may match TRBD1 or TRBD2 (5 bases each). The germline CDR1 and CDR2 sequences are SGHVS and FQNEAQ. This CDR3 has 15 amino acids. Trimming pared 5 bases from V and 1 base from J, leaving 14 bases between. The DNA of the CDR3 is TGTGCCAGCAGCAGAGGGACCGCGATCCAAGAGACCCAGTACTTC. The encoded protein is CASSRGTAIQETQYF.

This clonotype was counted a few times. The CDR3 DNA reads TGCAGTGCTGCGGGTGATGGCTACACCTTC. Amino acids: CSAAGDGYTF. The V gene is TRBV20-1, the J gene TRBJ1-2; D gene ambiguous. Germline CDR1 and CDR2: DFQATT and SNEGSKA (reference sequence). V was pared by 5 bases and J by 6 bases, with 7 bases between. This CDR3 region has 10 residues.

A remark on this clonotype: The junction differs from germline at one of its ends, possibly a read error. The chain has TRBV20-1 and TRBJ2-1; TRBD2 matches 13 bases. Germline CDR1 reads DFQATT; CDR2 reads SNEGSKA (reference sequence). CDR3 size: 16 residues. The CDR3 nucleotides read TGCAGTGCCAGGCCCGGGACTAGCGGGACCTACGATGAGCAGTTCTTC. It translates to CSARPGTSGTYDEQFF.

The table lists this clonotype with a few counts. J is TRBJ1-2 and V is TRBV29-1, with D possibly being TRBD1 (5 bases). V shed 7 bases and J shed 2 bases, with 11 bases lying between them. Germline-derived CDR1 and CDR2 are SQVTM and ANQGSEA. The CDR3 is made up of 12 amino acids. The CDR3 region is CSAPPGNYGYTF. CDR3 DNA: TGCAGCGCACCCCCAGGGAACTATGGCTACACCTTC.

This chain uses TRBV20-1 with TRBJ2-7, with TRBD2 matching 11 bases. Germline CDR1 reads DFQATT; CDR2 reads SNEGSKA (reference sequence). CDR3 size: 17 residues. J lost 0 bases, V lost 6 bases, and 13 bases had no gene match. Here the CDR3 DNA reads TGCAGTGCGTCGGGACTAGCGGAGGGAGGGTTCTCCTACGAGCAGTACTTC. It yields the protein CSASGLAEGGFSYEQYF.

This clonotype was seen a few times. The chain couples TRBV28 to TRBJ2-3; 9 bases map to TRBD2. V shed 5 bases and J 3 bases; nucleotides not matched to a gene: 6. The CDR3 contains 15 residues. CDR1 MDHEN and CDR2 SYDVKM come from the germline V gene. The CDR3 DNA reads as TGTGCCAGCAGTAATAGCGGGAGTCGAACAGATACGCAGTATTTT. This sequence encodes CASSNSGSRTDTQYF.

The chain has TRBV25-1 and TRBJ2-7; the D gene is possibly TRBD2 (5 bases). Germline loops: CDR1 MGHDK, CDR2 SYGVNS. The CDR3 has 11 amino acids. Trimming took off 8 bases at V and 6 bases at J, with 11 bases between the two ends. For the CDR3, the DNA is TGTGCCAGCTCGACTATTGTCGAGCAGTACTTC. This codes for CASSTIVEQYF.

The V gene is TRBV29-1, the J gene TRBJ1-1; D remains ambiguous. Germline V lookup: CDR1 SQVTM, CDR2 ANQGSEA. The CDR3 has 14 amino acids. The V end was cut by 0 bases, the J end by 8 bases, with 16 bases between. The CDR3 coding sequence is TGCAGCGTTGAAGATCCCGGTAGCAGGATGGAAGCTTTCTTT. It yields the protein CSVEDPGSRMEAFF.

This clonotype has more than one count but fewer than ten. The V call is TRBV6-5, the J call TRBJ2-7, with D unresolved. Germline CDR1 MNHEY, CDR2 SVGAGI. With 0 bases removed from V and 5 bases from J, the gap between germline ends came to 11 bases. CDR3 size: 14 residues. Written as DNA, the CDR3 is TGTGCCAGCAGTTACTCCGGCCCACGCAACGAGCAGTACTTC. Protein: CASSYSGPRNEQYF.

The chain joins TRBV6-2 or TRBV6-3 to TRBJ2-1, with D maybe TRBD2 (6 bases). Between the trimmed V and J ends, which lost 3 bases and 8 bases, there was a span of 17 bases. Germline V CDR1 and CDR2: MNHEY, SVGEGT. CDR3 size: 15 residues. The CDR3 sequence is CASSYWGTWGDEQFF. For the CDR3, the DNA is TGTGCCAGCAGTTATTGGGGGACTTGGGGCGATGAGCAGTTCTTC.

This clonotype was counted between two and nine times. The chain joins TRBV20-1 to TRBJ1-2; the D gene is possibly TRBD1 (6 bases). V was pared by 2 bases and J by 12 bases, with 13 bases between. The CDR3 extends over 11 amino acids. Looked up from germline, CDR1 is DFQATT and CDR2 is SNEGSKA (reference sequence). The CDR3 DNA sequence: TGCAGTGCTAGACAGCGGGACACCGACACCTTC. It yields the protein CSARQRDTDTF.

The chain has TRBV6-5 and TRBJ1-1; 7 bases align to TRBD1. The CDR3 consists of 11 residues. V lost 6 bases, J lost 8 bases, and 3 bases stayed unmatched. CDR1 and CDR2 from the germline V gene are MNHEY and SVGAGI. CDR3 nucleotides: TGTGCCAGCAGGGCGGACAGGGAAGCTTTCTTT. Protein: CASRADREAFF.